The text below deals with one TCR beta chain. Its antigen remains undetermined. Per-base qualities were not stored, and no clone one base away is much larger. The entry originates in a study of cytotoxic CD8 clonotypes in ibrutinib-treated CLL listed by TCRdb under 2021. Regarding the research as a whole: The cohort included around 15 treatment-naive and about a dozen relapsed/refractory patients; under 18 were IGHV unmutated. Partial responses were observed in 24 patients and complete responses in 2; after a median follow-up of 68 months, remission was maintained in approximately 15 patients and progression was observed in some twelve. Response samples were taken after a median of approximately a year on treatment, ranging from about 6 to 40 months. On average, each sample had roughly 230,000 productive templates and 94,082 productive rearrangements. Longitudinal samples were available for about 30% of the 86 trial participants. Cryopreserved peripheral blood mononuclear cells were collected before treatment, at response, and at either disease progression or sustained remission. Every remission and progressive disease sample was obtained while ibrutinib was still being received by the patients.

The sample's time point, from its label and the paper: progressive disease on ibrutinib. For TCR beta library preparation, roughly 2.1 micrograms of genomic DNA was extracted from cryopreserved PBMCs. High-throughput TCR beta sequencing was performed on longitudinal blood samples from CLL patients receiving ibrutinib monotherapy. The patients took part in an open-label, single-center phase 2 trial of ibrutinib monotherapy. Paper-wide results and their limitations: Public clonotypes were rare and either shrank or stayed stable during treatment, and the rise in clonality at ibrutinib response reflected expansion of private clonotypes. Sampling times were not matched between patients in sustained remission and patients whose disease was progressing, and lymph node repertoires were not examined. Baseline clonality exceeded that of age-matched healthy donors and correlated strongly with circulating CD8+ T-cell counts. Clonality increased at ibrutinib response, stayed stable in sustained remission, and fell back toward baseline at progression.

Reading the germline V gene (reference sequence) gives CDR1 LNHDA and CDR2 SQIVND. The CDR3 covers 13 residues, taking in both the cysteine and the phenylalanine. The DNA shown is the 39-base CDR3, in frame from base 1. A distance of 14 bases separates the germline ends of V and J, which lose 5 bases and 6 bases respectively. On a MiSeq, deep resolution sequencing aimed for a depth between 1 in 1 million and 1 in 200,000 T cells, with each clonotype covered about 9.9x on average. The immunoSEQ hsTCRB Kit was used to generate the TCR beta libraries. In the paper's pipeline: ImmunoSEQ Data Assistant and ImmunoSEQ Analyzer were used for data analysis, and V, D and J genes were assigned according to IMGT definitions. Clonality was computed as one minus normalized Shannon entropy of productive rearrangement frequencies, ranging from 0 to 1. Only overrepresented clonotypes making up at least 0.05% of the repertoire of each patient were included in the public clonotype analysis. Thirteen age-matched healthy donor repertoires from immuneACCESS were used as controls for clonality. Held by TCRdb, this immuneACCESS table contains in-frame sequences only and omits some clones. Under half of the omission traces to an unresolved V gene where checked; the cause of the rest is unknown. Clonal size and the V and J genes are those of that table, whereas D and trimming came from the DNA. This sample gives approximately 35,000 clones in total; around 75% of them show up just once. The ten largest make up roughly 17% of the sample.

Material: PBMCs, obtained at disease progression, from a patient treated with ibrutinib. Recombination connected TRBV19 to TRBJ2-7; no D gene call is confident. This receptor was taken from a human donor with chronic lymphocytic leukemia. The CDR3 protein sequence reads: CASSPRRAGEQYF. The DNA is TGTGCCAGTAGTCCCCGACGCGCAGGCGAGCAGTACTTC.